Below are 25 T cell receptor beta chains sequenced from a single sample in a study of patients with pleural tuberculosis. TCRdb re-analysed the reads in MiXCR, keeping a single row per CDR3 protein. The top ten hold about 3.5% of the sample, which has some 29,000 distinct CDR3 sequences, 18% seen once. Sequenced material: peripheral blood. Every receptor here comes from a human donor with pleural tuberculosis.

About this clonotype: A much larger clone lies one base from this, so it may be a read error. The V gene is TRBV6-5, the J gene TRBJ2-7; no clear D. The CDR3 spans 13 residues. Trimming shortened V by 6 bases and J by 5 bases, and 14 bases separated the two germline ends. Germline CDR1 MNHEY, CDR2 SVGAGI. CDR3 residues: CASSPSLSNEQYF. The CDR3 coding sequence is TGTGCCAGCAGCCCCTCCCTATCGAACGAGCAGTACTTC.

This clonotype has at least ten counts. The V call is TRBV6-1, the J call TRBJ1-5, with a weak D call TRBD1 (6 bases). Trimming pared 8 bases from V and 6 bases from J, leaving 11 bases between. The germline V gene has CDR1 MNHNS and CDR2 SASEGT. CDR3 size: 12 residues. DNA for the CDR3: TGTGCCAGCGTCAGGGGAGGTCAGCCCCAGCATTTT. Residues: CASVRGGQPQHF.

Points on this clonotype: This may come from a read error, since a much larger clone is one base off. The gene calls are TRBV6-9 and TRBJ2-5; the match to TRBD2 covers 12 bases. Trimming took 6 bases from V and 7 from J; bases not matched to a gene: 24. CDR3 length equals 20 residues. CDR1 is MNHGY and CDR2 is SVAAGI in the germline V gene. The CDR3 bases are TGTGCCAGCAGCTTATCCCCCCCCTCCGTACTAGCGGGGGGAAGAGGGACCCAGTACTTC. Its protein is CASSLSPPSVLAGGRGTQYF.

This clonotype was counted many times. The V gene is TRBV2, the J gene TRBJ2-2; D is uncertain. V shed 1 base and J shed 5 bases, with 11 bases lying between them. Germline V gives CDR1 SNHLY, CDR2 FYNNEI. This CDR3 region has 15 residues. CDR3: CASSEEPGLTGELFF. Here the CDR3 DNA reads TGTGCCAGCAGTGAAGAACCGGGTTTGACCGGGGAGCTGTTTTTT.

The sample holds many counts of this clonotype. The chain has TRBV11-2 and TRBJ1-4, with 9 bases that match TRBD1. Looked up from germline, CDR1 is SGHAT and CDR2 is FQNNGV. The CDR3 contains 14 residues. The V gene end was trimmed by 3 bases and the J gene end by 7 bases; junction bases not matched to a gene: 3. CDR3 sequence: CASSLGQGSEKLFF. The CDR3 coding sequence is TGTGCCAGCAGCTTGGGACAGGGAAGTGAAAAACTGTTTTTT.

This clonotype qualifies as medium-sized. V usage is TRBV12-3 or TRBV12-4 and J usage is TRBJ1-5; no clear D. The CDR3 extends over 11 amino acids. V was trimmed by 6 bases and J by 9 bases, leaving 9 bases between them. The DNA of the CDR3 is TGTGCCAGCAGCCTGACGATGCCCCAGCATTTT. As protein: CASSLTMPQHF.

A word on this clonotype: Here the CDR3 omits its conserved ending phenylalanine or tryptophan, so a read error is the likely source. The chain combines TRBV14 with TRBJ1-1; D not certain. Trimming stripped 4 bases from V and 4 bases from J, with 10 bases between. Germline V gene lookup returns CDR1 SGHDN and CDR2 FVKESK. CDR3 size: 13 residues. The CDR3 here is CASSRGLATEAFL. CDR3 DNA sequence: TGTGCCAGCAGCCGAGGTTTAGCCACTGAAGCTTTCCTT.

This clonotype was counted at least ten times. V gene TRBV4-2 combines with J gene TRBJ2-2, with 7 nucleotides matching TRBD2. V gave up 2 bases and J gave up 6 bases; unmatched junction bases: 3. CDR3 length: 14 amino acids. Germline V gene sequence: CDR1 LGHNA, CDR2 YNFKEQ. The CDR3 region is CASSQSSGAGELFF. The CDR3 DNA reads as TGTGCCAGCAGCCAATCAAGCGGGGCCGGGGAGCTGTTTTTT.

At least ten counts were recorded for this clonotype. The rearrangement joins TRBV5-1 to TRBJ2-3, with 10 bases lining up with TRBD1. The CDR3 loop spans 16 amino acids. Trimming took 4 bases from V and 5 from J; bases not matched to a gene: 10. In germline, CDR1 is SGHRS, CDR2 YFSETQ. The DNA of the CDR3 is TGCGCCAGCAGCGGCCCGACAGGGGGCGAGGGAGATACGCAGTATTTT. Its translation: CASSGPTGGEGDTQYF.

In its sample, this clonotype was seen many times. The chain combines TRBV11-2 with TRBJ2-3, with TRBD1 matching over 7 bases. V dropped 1 base and J dropped 2; count of bases not matched to a gene: 6. The CDR3 is 16 residues long. Germline CDR1 is SGHAT and CDR2 is FQNNGV. The CDR3 sequence: CASSLVGQQYTDTQYF. Written as DNA, the CDR3 is TGTGCCAGCAGCTTAGTGGGACAGCAGTACACAGATACGCAGTATTTT.

Many counts were recorded for this clonotype. The rearrangement uses TRBV6-6 and TRBJ2-7, with D hard to call. CDR3 length: 15 amino acids. CDR1 is MNHNY, CDR2 SVGAGI, per germline (reference sequence). Between the trimmed V and J ends, which lost 0 bases and 0 bases, there was a span of 9 bases. The CDR3: CASSYSGKSSYEQYF. The CDR3 DNA sequence: TGTGCCAGCAGTTACTCGGGAAAGAGCTCCTACGAGCAGTACTTC.

The chain has TRBV6-5 and TRBJ2-7, with 7 bases aligning to TRBD1. Germline V gene lookup returns CDR1 MNHEY and CDR2 SVGAGI. The CDR3 totals 15 residues. V lost 0 bases, J lost 0 bases, and 2 bases stayed unmatched. The CDR3 loop is CASSYSTGDSYEQYF. CDR3 nucleotides: TGTGCCAGCAGTTACTCTACAGGGGACTCCTACGAGCAGTACTTC.

The rearrangement links TRBV20-1 to TRBJ2-7; weak D call: TRBD1 (6 bases). The V and J ends lost 6 bases and 6 bases respectively, with 21 bases between them. CDR3 length: 14 residues. Germline V CDR1 and CDR2: DFQATT, SNEGSKA (reference sequence). CDR3 loop: CSARNRDYGPEQYF. Here the CDR3 DNA reads TGCAGTGCCAGAAACAGGGATTACGGCCCCGAGCAGTACTTC.

This clonotype was recorded at least ten times. The CDR3 spells CSVEAQTGRRYEQYF. CDR3 coding DNA: TGCAGCGTTGAAGCTCAGACAGGCCGCCGCTACGAGCAGTACTTC. The chain has TRBV29-1 and TRBJ2-7, with a weak D call TRBD1 (6 bases). Trimming removed 1 base from V and 3 bases from J, with 16 bases in between. CDR3 size: 15 residues. Germline V gene lookup returns CDR1 SQVTM and CDR2 ANQGSEA.

This clonotype was seen many times. V usage is TRBV2 and J usage is TRBJ2-5; the match to TRBD1 covers 7 bases. V shed 8 bases, J shed 1 base, and the junction held 7 bases outside the gene matches. Per germline, CDR1 SNHLY and CDR2 FYNNEI. The CDR3 is made up of 14 amino acids. The CDR3 sequence: CASSLGQLQETQYF. Written as DNA, the CDR3 is TGTGCCAGCTCCTTGGGACAGCTCCAAGAGACCCAGTACTTC. Variable domain in full (rest from reference TRBV2 and TRBJ2-5): EPEVTQTPSHQVTQMGQEVILRCVPISNHLYFYWYRQILGQKVEFLVSFYNNEISEKSEIFDDQFSVERPDGSNFTLKIRSTKLEDSAMYFCASSLGQLQETQYFGPGTRLLVL.

This clonotype was recorded many times. This chain links TRBV10-2 with TRBJ1-2; no reliable D call. The CDR3 is 13 amino acids. Germline V gene lookup returns CDR1 WSHSY and CDR2 SAAADI. The V gene lost 3 bases and the J gene lost 4 bases, with 9 bases spanning the gap. The CDR3 sequence: CASSDSRGYGYTF. The CDR3 DNA is TGCGCCAGCAGTGATTCACGGGGCTATGGCTACACCTTC.

This clonotype occurred a few times. This rearrangement joins TRBV19 to TRBJ2-1, with 9 bases identical to TRBD2. V was clipped by 9 bases and J by 10 bases; unmatched bases: 31. The CDR3 sequence is 20 residues long. CDR1 and CDR2 from the germline V gene are LNHDA and SQIVND (reference sequence). The CDR3 loop is CASSPLAMFSGREGAGEQFF. The CDR3 DNA is TGTGCCAGCTCCCCGTTAGCGATGTTCAGCGGGCGGGAGGGTGCAGGGGAGCAGTTCTTC.

This clonotype has a count of ten or more. The chain carries TRBV30 and TRBJ1-1; no reliable D call. Germline values: CDR1 GTSNPN, CDR2 SVGIG (reference sequence). Between the trimmed V and J ends, which lost 0 bases and 1 base, there was a span of 9 bases. The CDR3 runs 14 residues. The chain's CDR3 is CAWSVKAKNTEAFF. CDR3 nucleotide sequence: TGTGCCTGGAGTGTTAAGGCCAAGAACACTGAAGCTTTCTTT.

This clonotype was detected ten times or more. This rearrangement joins TRBV6-6 to TRBJ2-3; D might be TRBD2 (5 bases). This CDR3 contains 13 residues. Per germline, CDR1 MNHNY and CDR2 SVGAGI (reference sequence). Trimming left V 4 bases short and J 5 bases short, with 10 bases between. CDR3 in DNA: TGTGCCAGCAGTTCCTCCGCGGGAGATACGCAGTATTTT. Encoded protein: CASSSSAGDTQYF.

This clonotype occurred many times. J is TRBJ2-4 and V is TRBV28; unclear D gene. CDR3 length equals 14 residues. Germline V lookup: CDR1 MDHEN, CDR2 SYDVKM. Trimming took off 1 base at V and 7 bases at J, with 11 bases between the two ends. The CDR3 coding sequence is TGTGCCAGCAGTTTATCTGGGGATACGAACATTCAGTACTTC. Translation gives CASSLSGDTNIQYF.

This clonotype was detected ten times or more. A much bigger clone sits one base away, suggesting this may be a read error. CDR3 residues: CSARRDSTNYGYAF. CDR3 DNA sequence: TGCAGTGCTAGACGGGACAGTACTAACTATGGCTACGCCTTC. V gene TRBV20-1 combines with J gene TRBJ1-2, with TRBD1 matching over 7 bases. Germline loops: CDR1 DFQATT, CDR2 SNEGSKA (reference sequence). The CDR3 is made up of 14 amino acids.

By share, this clonotype counts as medium-sized. The chain employs TRBV27 and TRBJ2-3; D is undetermined. With 0 bases removed from V and 2 bases from J, the gap between germline ends came to 3 bases. CDR3 length: 13 residues. CDR1 MNHEY and CDR2 SMNVEV come from the germline V gene (reference sequence). CDR3 sequence reads: CASSLSVTDTQYF. In DNA form, the CDR3 reads TGTGCCAGCAGTTTATCTGTCACAGATACGCAGTATTTT.

The chain has TRBV20-1 and TRBJ1-3; 10 positions match TRBD1. The germline V gene encodes CDR1 DFQATT and CDR2 SNEGSKA (reference sequence). CDR3 size: 14 residues. After removal of 4 bases from V and 11 bases from J, the junction contained 11 bases not matched to a gene. In DNA form, the CDR3 reads TGCAGTGCTACACAGACAGGGGGCAGGAACGCCATATATTTT. Translated, it gives CSATQTGGRNAIYF.

The sample holds many counts of this clonotype. This CDR3 is CASSPNGQGNQPQHF. The CDR3 nucleotides read TGCGCCAGCAGCCCTAACGGACAGGGGAATCAGCCCCAGCATTTT. This sequence joins TRBV5-1 and TRBJ1-5; 9 positions match TRBD1. Unmatched junction bases numbered 6, after V lost 4 bases and J lost 4 bases. Per the germline V gene, CDR1 is SGHRS and CDR2 is YFSETQ. The length of the CDR3 is 15 residues.

This clonotype showed up many times. V gene TRBV5-1 combines with J gene TRBJ1-1, with 9 bases matching TRBD1. V lost 1 base, J lost 6 bases, and 4 bases stayed unmatched. Germline V gene lookup returns CDR1 SGHRS and CDR2 YFSETQ. The CDR3 has 14 residues. Here the CDR3 reads CASSLRTGVAEAFF. CDR3 bases: TGCGCCAGCAGCTTGAGGACAGGGGTCGCTGAAGCTTTCTTT.